Described below is a single T cell receptor (beta chain) sequence and its context. This clonotype came up a few times. Its antigen is currently not known. Per-base quality was not reported, and no clone a single base away is much larger than it. This entry comes from a study of response to subunit inactivated influenza vaccine listed by TCRdb under 2018. Background for the entire study: The study used deep quantitative T cell receptor repertoire profiling to track responses to a trivalent subunit inactivated influenza vaccine.

Study-wide conclusions, independent of this receptor: According to the authors, only a limited number of new T cells may be recruited by each seasonal influenza vaccination.

V gives up 6 bases and J gives up 12 bases, and the segment between their germline ends measures 17 bases. From its cysteine to its phenylalanine, the CDR3 spans 12 amino acids. The CDR3 DNA has 36 bases and is translated from base 1. The germline V gene sets CDR1 to MDHEN and CDR2 to SYDVKM. Library method: RT-PCR. Sequencing relied on an Illumina HiSeq 2500. The public sequencing data were trimmed at Q25 with fastp and processed into clonotypes with MiXCR by TCRdb, which kept only in-frame beta chains. When rows share a CDR3 protein, they turn into one entry using the most common DNA and genes. The sample records about 620,000 distinct CDR3 sequences, 12% of which are singletons. The ten most abundant clones make up about a tenth of the sample.

The sequence links TRBV28 to TRBJ1-2; confidence is insufficient to name the D gene. The sequence derives from a man in his fifties who received an inactivated influenza vaccine. Donor details come from another sample of the same person, matched by shared clones. The sequenced sample was PBMCs from blood, obtained on the day of vaccination. The DNA sequence reads TGTGCCAGCAGAAATACAGCGGCGGTAGACACCTTC. Protein translation: CASRNTAAVDTF.